The rows below give T cell receptor beta chains drawn from one sample of a study of blood T cell repertoires in COVID-19. Assay used: immunoSEQ multiplex PCR; TCRdb lists only in-frame clones, some missing. The profile shows over 200,000 clones, about 87% of them singletons. Sequences were obtained from peripheral blood. The receptors here all came from a man in his fifties or sixties who had recovered from COVID-19. Both conserved end residues are part of each CDR3. Fields, in order: D gene, V gene, clone size, J gene, CDR3 protein, CDR3 DNA. D genes are given only for firm matches. Rows may omit the clone size; those that give it use once, few, many or a size class.

>TRBD2|TRBV7-9|-|TRBJ2-1
CASSFPGVGTSYNEQFF
TGTGCCAGCAGCTTCCCGGGCGTGGGGACTAGCTACAATGAGCAGTTCTTC
>-|TRBV5-1|once|TRBJ2-7
CASSLDRAYEQYF
TGCGCCAGCAGCTTGGATCGCGCCTACGAGCAGTACTTC
>-|TRBV7-2|-|TRBJ2-2
CASSTEVAAPGELFF
TGTGCCAGCAGCACGGAGGTGGCAGCTCCCGGGGAGCTGTTTTTT
>-|TRBV29-1|-|TRBJ1-2
CSVDSGLGLLGYTF
TGCAGCGTTGACTCTGGTTTAGGACTACTTGGCTACACCTTC
>-|TRBV4-2|-|TRBJ1-1
CASSQDLFTEAFF
TGTGCCAGCAGCCAAGATCTTTTCACTGAAGCTTTCTTT
>-|TRBV2|-|TRBJ2-2
CASIWGAGAGTGELFF
TGTGCCAGCATTTGGGGTGCGGGGGCCGGGACCGGGGAGCTGTTTTTT
>TRBD1|TRBV14|-|TRBJ1-6
CASSQDVGQDYNSPLHF
TGTGCCAGCAGCCAAGATGTGGGACAGGACTATAATTCACCCCTCCACTTT
>TRBD1|TRBV18|-|TRBJ2-3
CASSRGQDTDTQYF
TGTGCCAGCTCACGCGGACAGGACACAGATACGCAGTATTTT
>-|TRBV19|-|TRBJ1-5
CASTRQDSHNQPQHF
TGTGCCAGTACCCGCCAGGACAGCCACAATCAGCCCCAGCATTTT
>TRBD1|TRBV20-1|-|TRBJ1-1
CSAGEAALGQLLENTEAFF
TGCAGTGCTGGTGAAGCGGCCTTGGGACAGCTACTAGAGAACACTGAAGCTTTCTTT
>-|TRBV12-3/TRBV12-4|-|TRBJ2-1
CASSFDTYNEQFF
TGTGCCAGCAGTTTTGACACCTACAATGAGCAGTTCTTC
>-|TRBV7-8|-|TRBJ2-7
CASSASPVLQYF
TGTGCCAGCAGCGCCTCTCCGGTCTTGCAGTACTTC
>-|TRBV5-1|-|TRBJ1-1
CASSLRTGENTEAFF
TGCGCCAGCAGCTTGAGAACAGGTGAGAACACTGAAGCTTTCTTT
>-|TRBV29-1|-|TRBJ1-1
CSVVYRIGEAFF
TGCAGCGTAGTATACAGGATTGGTGAAGCTTTCTTT